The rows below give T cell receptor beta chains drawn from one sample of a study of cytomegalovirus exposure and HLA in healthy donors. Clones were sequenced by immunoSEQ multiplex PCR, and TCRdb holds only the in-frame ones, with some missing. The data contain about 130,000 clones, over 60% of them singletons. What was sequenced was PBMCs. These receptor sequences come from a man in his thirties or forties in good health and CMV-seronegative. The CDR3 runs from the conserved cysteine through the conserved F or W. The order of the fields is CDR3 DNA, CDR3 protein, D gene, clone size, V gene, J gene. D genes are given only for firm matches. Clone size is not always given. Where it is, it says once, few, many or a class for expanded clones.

TGTGCCAGCAGTTTAGGTATGAGACTAGCGGGAGTAAAGGCCCAGACAGAGCAGTTCTTC	CASSLGMRLAGVKAQTEQFF	TRBD2	-	TRBV27	TRBJ2-1
TGTGCCAGCAGTTCACAGGGGAAGGGCACTGAAGCTTTCTTT	CASSSQGKGTEAFF	TRBD1	-	TRBV27	TRBJ1-1
TGTGCCAGCAGCTTATCAGGGACTAGCGTTCTCGAGCAGTACTTC	CASSLSGTSVLEQYF	TRBD2	-	TRBV7-8	TRBJ2-7
TGTGCCAGCAGTCGACTGGCGGGATCCACAGATACGCAGTATTTT	CASSRLAGSTDTQYF	-	-	TRBV6-5	TRBJ2-3
TGTGCCAGCAGTCTATTAGCCTCCTACAATGAGCAGTTCTTC	CASSLLASYNEQFF	-	-	TRBV27	TRBJ2-1
TGTGCCAGCACCCAGGGCAAATACAGGGGACCTAACTATGGCTACACCTTC	CASTQGKYRGPNYGYTF	TRBD1	-	TRBV7-8	TRBJ1-2
TGTGCCATCAGTGGTGGGGAGTACGAGACCCAGTACTTC	CAISGGEYETQYF	-	-	TRBV10-3	TRBJ2-5
TGTGCCAGTAGTAGGGGACAGCCAAATTCCAATCAGCCCCAGCATTTT	CASSRGQPNSNQPQHF	TRBD1	-	TRBV19	TRBJ1-5
TGTGCCAGCAGTGACCCAGGGGGCACCGGGGAGCTGTTTTTT	CASSDPGGTGELFF	TRBD1	-	TRBV6-5	TRBJ2-2
TGCGCCAGCAGCACCCCGAGCCCCACCGGGGAGCTGTTTTTT	CASSTPSPTGELFF	-	-	TRBV5-1	TRBJ2-2
TGTGCCAGCAGCTTATTTCAGGGGGAGACCTACGAGCAGTACTTC	CASSLFQGETYEQYF	TRBD1	-	TRBV11-2	TRBJ2-7
TGCGCCAGCAGCTTGTCGGCAGGGGCGACCAACAATGAGCAGTTCTTC	CASSLSAGATNNEQFF	-	few	TRBV5-1	TRBJ2-1
TGTGCCTCGCAGCCGGGAGAGCATTACAATGAGCAGTTCTTC	CASQPGEHYNEQFF	-	-	TRBV11-1	TRBJ2-1
TGTGCCAGCAGTATACCCGGGACTAGCGGTTCGAGAAAGGATGAGCAGTTCTTC	CASSIPGTSGSRKDEQFF	-	-	TRBV21-1	TRBJ2-1
TGCGCCAGCACCTCGGGACTAGCGGGAGTCCGGGGCACCGGGGAGCTGTTTTTT	CASTSGLAGVRGTGELFF	TRBD2	-	TRBV5-1	TRBJ2-2
TGTGCCAGTAGAGGGGGCAGGGGGTTGGTTGAAGCTTTCTTT	CASRGGRGLVEAFF	TRBD1	-	TRBV19	TRBJ1-1
TGTGCCAGCAGTGGGGCAGGGGTTGGTCAGCCCCAGCATTTT	CASSGAGVGQPQHF	-	-	TRBV6-1	TRBJ1-5
TGTGCCAGCAGTTACGTACTAGGCACAGATACGCAGTATTTT	CASSYVLGTDTQYF	-	once	TRBV6-5	TRBJ2-3
TGTGCCAGCAGGCGTCTGACAGGAGCCTACGAGCAGTACTTC	CASRRLTGAYEQYF	-	-	TRBV13	TRBJ2-7
TGCGCCAGCAGCTTCCACGGAGACGAAGCTTTCTTT	CASSFHGDEAFF	-	-	TRBV5-1	TRBJ1-1
TGTGCCAGCAGTGACTCAGCGGCCCAACGACGGCGTGGCTACACCTTC	CASSDSAAQRRRGYTF	-	once	TRBV6-4	TRBJ1-2
TGTGCCAGTAGCTCGGGGGGAGGGAGGGGAGTTTATGAGCAGTTCTTC	CASSSGGGRGVYEQFF	TRBD2	-	TRBV19	TRBJ2-1
TGTGCCAGCTGGGGGCTAACAAACACCGGGGAGCTGTTTTTT	CASWGLTNTGELFF	-	-	TRBV7-9	TRBJ2-2
TGTGCCAGCAGCGTAGCACTGGACTCCACCGGGGAGCTGTTTTTT	CASSVALDSTGELFF	-	-	TRBV9	TRBJ2-2
TGCGCCAGCAGCGGAGGACTAGCGGGAGGGCTTTCCTACGAGCAGTACTTC	CASSGGLAGGLSYEQYF	TRBD2	-	TRBV5-1	TRBJ2-7
TGTGCCAGCAGAATCCTAGCGGCTTCCTACGAGCAGTACTTC	CASRILAASYEQYF	TRBD2	-	TRBV13	TRBJ2-7